Listed below are T cell receptor beta chains from one sample, sequenced in a study of blood T cell repertoires in COVID-19. Sequencing used immunoSEQ multiplex PCR; TCRdb keeps in-frame clones, though not all of them. The sample consists of approximately 25,000 clones, 80% to 90% of them appearing once. Sequenced sample: peripheral blood. The receptors were sampled from a man aged 50-60 years with active COVID-19. Each CDR3 is given with its conserved first and last residue. A D gene is named only where the DNA matches it firmly. Clone size is given for some rows only: seen once, a few or many times, or a class if the clone is expanded.

d_call	clone_size	j_call	v_call	cdr3_aa	cdr3_nt
NA	NA	TRBJ1-6	TRBV30	CAWSTENSPLHF	TGTGCCTGGAGTACCGAGAACTCACCCCTCCACTTT
NA	NA	TRBJ1-2	TRBV7-9	CASSLRDKGYTF	TGTGCCAGCAGCCTAAGAGACAAGGGCTACACCTTC
NA	NA	TRBJ1-2	TRBV7-8	CASSLGTGNYGYTF	TGTGCCAGCAGCTTAGGTACAGGGAACTATGGCTACACCTTC
NA	NA	TRBJ2-1	TRBV18	CASSPETGLSNEQFF	TGTGCCAGCTCACCAGAAACGGGACTGAGCAATGAGCAGTTCTTC
TRBD1	NA	TRBJ1-2	TRBV5-4	CASRRTGKYGYTF	TGTGCCAGCAGGAGGACAGGGAAATATGGCTACACCTTC
TRBD1	NA	TRBJ1-5	TRBV5-3	CARSGKGQEGQPQHF	TGTGCCAGAAGCGGGAAGGGACAGGAGGGCCAGCCCCAGCATTTT
TRBD2	NA	TRBJ2-1	TRBV3-1/TRBV3-2	CASSRTSGGGSSYNEQFF	TGTGCCAGCAGCCGGACTAGCGGGGGGGGGAGCTCCTACAATGAGCAGTTCTTC
TRBD1	NA	TRBJ1-2	TRBV2	CASSDPDRGRYGYTF	TGTGCCAGCAGTGACCCGGACAGGGGGCGGTATGGCTACACCTTC
NA	NA	TRBJ2-1	TRBV10-1	CASSENWENEQFF	TGCGCCAGCAGTGAAAACTGGGAGAATGAGCAGTTCTTC
NA	NA	TRBJ1-5	TRBV19	CASSILPDYSNQPQHF	TGTGCCAGTAGTATCTTGCCAGACTATAGCAATCAGCCCCAGCATTTT
TRBD1	few	TRBJ1-1	TRBV5-6	CASSLVGQGNTEAFF	TGTGCCAGCAGCTTGGTGGGACAGGGGAACACTGAAGCTTTCTTT
NA	once	TRBJ1-2	TRBV27	CASSFRANRHGYTF	TGTGCCAGCAGTTTTCGTGCTAACAGGCATGGCTACACCTTC
NA	NA	TRBJ2-1	TRBV28	CGAMEGRWNEQFF	TGTGGGGCCATGGAGGGAAGATGGAATGAGCAGTTCTTC
NA	NA	TRBJ2-1	TRBV14	CASSQAPRLVSYNEQFF	TGTGCCAGCAGCCAAGCGCCCCGACTAGTGTCCTACAATGAGCAGTTCTTC
TRBD1	few	TRBJ2-7	TRBV3-1/TRBV3-2	CASSNQGAPLNEQYF	TGTGCCAGCAGCAACCAGGGGGCTCCCCTCAACGAGCAGTACTTC
NA	once	TRBJ1-6	TRBV14	CASSQDVTGFGPDSPLHF	TGTGCCAGCAGCCAAGATGTGACAGGATTTGGGCCTGATTCACCCCTCCACTTT
NA	NA	TRBJ2-5	TRBV6-6	CASRSAVGEYQETQYF	TGTGCCAGCAGAAGCGCAGTGGGAGAGTACCAAGAGACCCAGTACTTC